Listed below are T cell receptor beta chains from one sample, sequenced in a study of preoperative IRX-2 immunotherapy in early breast cancer. Clones were read by immunoSEQ multiplex PCR, and TCRdb kept only the in-frame ones, dropping some. The sample lists roughly 93,000 clones; 70% to 90% were seen once. Sequencing used tumor tissue, obtained after IRX-2 immunotherapy. The source of these receptors is a human donor with breast cancer. CDR3s include the opening cysteine and the closing phenylalanine or tryptophan. The D gene is left open where the match is weak. Clone size is not always given. Where it is, it says once, few, many or a class for expanded clones.

J,D,V,size,DNA,CDR3
TRBJ2-1,NA,TRBV6-8,once,TGTGCCAGCAGTACCCTGGGTGGATCTGATGAGCAGTTCTTC,CASSTLGGSDEQFF
TRBJ2-2,NA,TRBV16,NA,TGTGCCAGCAGCCACTCAGACCCGAACACCGGGGAGCTGTTTTTT,CASSHSDPNTGELFF
TRBJ2-7,NA,TRBV7-6,NA,TGTGCCAGCAGCTTAGTACAGCCTCCTTACGAGCAGTACTTC,CASSLVQPPYEQYF
TRBJ2-1,NA,TRBV7-5,NA,TGTGCCAGCAGCCAAGGGCCGGGACTAGTGACAAATGAGCAGTTCTTC,CASSQGPGLVTNEQFF
TRBJ1-5,NA,TRBV19,NA,TGTGCCAGTAGTACTACCTTCTATCAGCCCCAGCATTTT,CASSTTFYQPQHF
TRBJ1-1,TRBD1,TRBV9,NA,TGTGCCAGCACCGGGACAGGGAATACCAACACTGAAGCTTTCTTT,CASTGTGNTNTEAFF
TRBJ1-2,TRBD1,TRBV11-3,once,TGTGCCAGCAGCTTGAGTCCAGGGGGTTTGATCTATGGCTACACCTTC,CASSLSPGGLIYGYTF
TRBJ1-5,NA,TRBV28,NA,TGTGCCAGCAGTTTTGGATTTCAGCCCCAGCATTTT,CASSFGFQPQHF
TRBJ2-1,NA,TRBV28,NA,TGTGCCGGGCCGGCGGGGTCAAGTAATGAGCAGTTCTTC,CAGPAGSSNEQFF
TRBJ1-5,NA,TRBV7-1,once,TGTGCCAGCAGCTTAGACCCACGGGGGGCTAACCAGCCCCAGCATTTT,CASSLDPRGANQPQHF
TRBJ1-1,NA,TRBV29-1,once,TGCAGCGTTGTTGTTCCCGGTATGAACACTGAAGCTTTCTTT,CSVVVPGMNTEAFF
TRBJ2-5,TRBD2,TRBV11-3,NA,TGTGCCAGCAGCAGTTCTGAGCGGGGGGGCTCACTCCAAGAGACCCAGTACTTC,CASSSSERGGSLQETQYF
TRBJ2-2,TRBD2,TRBV7-6,NA,TGTGCCAGCATAGCGGGAGGGGATACCGGGGAGCTGTTTTTT,CASIAGGDTGELFF
TRBJ1-5,NA,TRBV6-8,NA,TGTGCCAGCAGCTCCCACATCGGGGCGAGGCAGCCCCAGCATTTT,CASSSHIGARQPQHF